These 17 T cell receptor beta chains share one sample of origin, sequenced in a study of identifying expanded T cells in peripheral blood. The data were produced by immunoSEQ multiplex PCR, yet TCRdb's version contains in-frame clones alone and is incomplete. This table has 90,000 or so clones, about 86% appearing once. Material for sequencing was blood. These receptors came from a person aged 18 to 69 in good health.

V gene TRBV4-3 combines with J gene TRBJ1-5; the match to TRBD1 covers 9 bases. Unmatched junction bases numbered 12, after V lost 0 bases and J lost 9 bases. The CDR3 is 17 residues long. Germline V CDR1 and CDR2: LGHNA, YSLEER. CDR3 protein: CASSQDRFPGQGLPQHF. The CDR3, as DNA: TGCGCCAGCAGCCAAGATCGGTTTCCGGGACAGGGCCTGCCCCAGCATTTT.

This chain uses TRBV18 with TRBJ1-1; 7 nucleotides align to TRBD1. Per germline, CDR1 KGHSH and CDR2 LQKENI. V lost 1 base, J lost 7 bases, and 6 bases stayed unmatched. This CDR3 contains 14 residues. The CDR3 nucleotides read TGTGCCAGCTCACCACGGGACAGTTGGGGTGAAGCTTTCTTT. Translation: CASSPRDSWGEAFF.

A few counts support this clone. The CDR3 region is CASSFPVEGYTF. As DNA, the CDR3 is TGTGCCAGCAGCTTCCCGGTGGAGGGCTACACCTTC. This chain uses TRBV7-2 with TRBJ1-2; D gene unclear. Germline V gene sequence: CDR1 SGHTA, CDR2 FQGNSA. The CDR3 has 12 residues. The V end was cut by 3 bases, the J end by 8 bases, with 10 bases between.

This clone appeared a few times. CDR3 loop: CASSALIVRASYEQYF. As DNA, the CDR3 is TGTGCCAGCAGTGCTCTTATTGTCCGCGCCTCCTACGAGCAGTACTTC. The rearrangement joins TRBV6-1 to TRBJ2-7; D is ambiguous. V lost 4 bases and J 0 bases, leaving 16 bases between the germline ends. CDR3 length: 16 amino acids. CDR1 MNHNS and CDR2 SASEGT come from the germline V gene.

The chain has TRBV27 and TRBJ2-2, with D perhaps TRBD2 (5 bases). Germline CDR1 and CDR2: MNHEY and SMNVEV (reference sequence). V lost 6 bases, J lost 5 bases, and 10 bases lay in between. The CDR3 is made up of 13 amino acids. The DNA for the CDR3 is TGTGCCAGCAGGCTAGCAGGTACCGGGGAGCTGTTTTTT. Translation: CASRLAGTGELFF.

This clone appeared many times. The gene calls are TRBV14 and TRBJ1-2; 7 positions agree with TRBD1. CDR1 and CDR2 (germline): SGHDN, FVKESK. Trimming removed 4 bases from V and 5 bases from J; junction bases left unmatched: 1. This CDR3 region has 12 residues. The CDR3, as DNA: TGTGCCAGCAGCCCAGGGGGGTATGGCTACACCTTC. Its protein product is CASSPGGYGYTF.

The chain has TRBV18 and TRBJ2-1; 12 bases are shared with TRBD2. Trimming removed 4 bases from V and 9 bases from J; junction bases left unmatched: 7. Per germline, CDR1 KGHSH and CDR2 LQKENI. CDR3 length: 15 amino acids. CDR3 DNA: TGTGCCAGCTCACGGTCTAGCGGGGGGGCGTTTGAGCAGTTCTTC. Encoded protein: CASSRSSGGAFEQFF.

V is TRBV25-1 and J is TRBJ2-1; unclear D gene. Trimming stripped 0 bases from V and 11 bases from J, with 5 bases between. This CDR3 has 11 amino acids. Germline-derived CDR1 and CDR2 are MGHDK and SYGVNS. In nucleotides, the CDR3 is TGTGCCAGCAGTGAATATACTCAGCAGTTCTTC. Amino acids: CASSEYTQQFF.

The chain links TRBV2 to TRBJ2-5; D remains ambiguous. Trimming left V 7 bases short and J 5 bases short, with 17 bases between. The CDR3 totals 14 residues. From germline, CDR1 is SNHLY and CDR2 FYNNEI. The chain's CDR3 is CASTRWAILETQYF. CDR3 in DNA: TGTGCCAGCACCAGGTGGGCCATATTGGAGACCCAGTACTTC.

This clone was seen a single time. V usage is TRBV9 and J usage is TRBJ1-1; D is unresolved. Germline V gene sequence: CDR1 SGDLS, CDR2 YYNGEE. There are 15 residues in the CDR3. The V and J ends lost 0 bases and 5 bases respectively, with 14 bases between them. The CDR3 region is CASSVGEDRETEAFF. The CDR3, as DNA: TGTGCCAGCAGCGTAGGTGAGGATCGGGAGACTGAAGCTTTCTTT.

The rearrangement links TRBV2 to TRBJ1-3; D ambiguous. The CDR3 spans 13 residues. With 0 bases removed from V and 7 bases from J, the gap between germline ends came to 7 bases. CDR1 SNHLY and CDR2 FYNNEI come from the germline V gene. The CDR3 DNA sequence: TGTGCCAGCAGTGAAGCGCTCTGGAACACCATATATTTT. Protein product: CASSEALWNTIYF. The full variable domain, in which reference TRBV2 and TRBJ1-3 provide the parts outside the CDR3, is EPEVTQTPSHQVTQMGQEVILRCVPISNHLYFYWYRQILGQKVEFLVSFYNNEISEKSEIFDDQFSVERPDGSNFTLKIRSTKLEDSAMYFCASSEALWNTIYFGEGSWLTVV.

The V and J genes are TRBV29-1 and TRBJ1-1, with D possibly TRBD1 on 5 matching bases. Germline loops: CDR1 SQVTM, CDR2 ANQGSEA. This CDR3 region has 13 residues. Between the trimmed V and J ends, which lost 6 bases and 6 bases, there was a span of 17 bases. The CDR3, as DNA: TGCAGCGTGGAAATGACAGTTCGCTCTGAAGCTTTCTTT. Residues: CSVEMTVRSEAFF.

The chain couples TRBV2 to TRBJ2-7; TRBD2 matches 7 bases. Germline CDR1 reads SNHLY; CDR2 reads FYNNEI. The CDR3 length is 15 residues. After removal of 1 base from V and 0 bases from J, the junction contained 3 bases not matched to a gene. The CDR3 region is CASSEERTSSYEQYF. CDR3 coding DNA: TGTGCCAGCAGTGAAGAAAGGACTAGCTCCTACGAGCAGTACTTC. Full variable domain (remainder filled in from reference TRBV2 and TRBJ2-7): EPEVTQTPSHQVTQMGQEVILRCVPISNHLYFYWYRQILGQKVEFLVSFYNNEISEKSEIFDDQFSVERPDGSNFTLKIRSTKLEDSAMYFCASSEERTSSYEQYFGPGTRLTVT.

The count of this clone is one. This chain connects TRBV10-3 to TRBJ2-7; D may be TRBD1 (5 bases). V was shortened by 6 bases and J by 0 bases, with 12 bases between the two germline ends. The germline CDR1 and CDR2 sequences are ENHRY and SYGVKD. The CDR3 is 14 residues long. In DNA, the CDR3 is TGTGCCATCAGCCCGACAGCGAACTCCTACGAGCAGTACTTC. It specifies CAISPTANSYEQYF.

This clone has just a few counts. The CDR3 loop is CASSHRQSNSPLHF. The CDR3 DNA is TGTGCCAGCAGCCATAGACAGTCTAATTCACCCCTCCACTTT. The chain joins TRBV7-9 to TRBJ1-6, with D perhaps matching TRBD1 (5 bases). Germline V gene data show CDR1 as SEHNR and CDR2 as FQNEAQ (reference sequence). The CDR3 totals 14 residues. V was shortened by 5 bases and J by 6 bases, with 11 bases between the two germline ends.

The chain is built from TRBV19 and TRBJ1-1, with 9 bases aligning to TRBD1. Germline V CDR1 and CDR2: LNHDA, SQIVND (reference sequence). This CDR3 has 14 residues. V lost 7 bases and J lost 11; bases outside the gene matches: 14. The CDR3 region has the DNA TGTGCCAGTAAAAGGGACAGGGTTGTGTCTTCGGCTTTCTTT. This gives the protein CASKRDRVVSSAFF.

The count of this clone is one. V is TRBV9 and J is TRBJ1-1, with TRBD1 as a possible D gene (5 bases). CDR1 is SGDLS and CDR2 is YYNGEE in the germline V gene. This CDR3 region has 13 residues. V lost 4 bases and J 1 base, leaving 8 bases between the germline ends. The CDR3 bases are TGTGCCAGCAGCCGGGACCAGAACACTGAAGCTTTCTTT. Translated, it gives CASSRDQNTEAFF.